This T cell receptor beta chain was recovered during a study of T cell responses to AZD1222 COVID-19 vaccine (dated by TCRdb to about 2021). A note on the overall study: AZD1222 recipients whose second dose came at about 4 weeks and those whose second dose came at about 12 weeks were combined into one group, since spike-specific TCR depth and breadth did not differ between the two schedules. TCR sequencing covered roughly 230 trial participants: nearly 210 given two doses of AZD1222 and approximately 25 given two doses of MenACWY control vaccine. Trial participants were enrolled by age into 18-55, 56-69 and 70-plus year subgroups, with about 150, 28 and 57 TCR-sequenced participants respectively. What the authors observed across the whole study: Most participants were white British and females outnumbered males, and the authors suggested that clonal diversity may have been underestimated. In the small 56-69-year group, the increase in depth fell short of significance, most likely because of low power. Epitopes outside the regions mutated in the B.1.351 and B.1.1.7 variants were reportedly recognized by nearly half of the unique spike-specific TCRs. Because no day 14 peak-response samples were available, repertoires were characterized only after the peak T cell response. Conclusions about previously exposed vaccinees are limited because only six or seven AZD1222 recipients were SARS-CoV-2 seropositive at baseline. After two AZD1222 doses, both the breadth and the depth of spike-specific TCRs were significantly higher than at day 0 and than in MenACWY recipients. The vaccine-associated CD4 TCRs covered the entire spike protein, and the dominant responses fell in regions 160-218 and 743-854.

Turning to this clone: Its antigen is still unknown. No quality values exist for individual bases; no much larger clone is one base distant.

From a lookup of the germline V gene (reference sequence), CDR1 and CDR2 are LNHDA and SQIVND. Counted from cysteine to phenylalanine, this CDR3 has 14 amino acids. The sequence is cut down to CDR3 DNA, 42 bases in frame from base 1. The junction shows trimming of 5 bases on V and 0 bases on J, plus 11 bases between the germline ends. The CDR3 regions of human TCRbeta chains were analyzed by immunosequencing. Per the source publication's procedure: TCRs in the repertoires were matched against a reference library of SARS-CoV-2-specific TCRs that had been generated with the MIRA antigen-specificity platform. Breadth was defined as the fraction of unique TCRs that were SARS-CoV-2-associated, and depth was defined as the fraction of total T cells that were SARS-CoV-2-associated. Using the MIRA data, each spike-specific TCR was mapped to the spike region that the TCR reacts to and placed in a CD4 or CD8 class. Log10-transformed breadth and depth values were compared by one-way ANOVA with Sidak's multiple comparisons tests. TCRdb limited this immuneACCESS table to in-frame rearrangements with V and J called. A share of clones is missing; checked studies link under half to unresolved V genes, and the rest is unexplained. The V and J calls and clone size were taken over from that table, and D and trimming were inferred from the DNA. The sample yields 100,000 to 150,000 clones; about 90% were counted once. The ten largest clones capture under 7% of the sample.

This specimen's time point label, per the study, means: baseline before first vaccination. The vaccinee samples were drawn from two UK trials, COV001 and COV002, one of which was a single-blind randomized controlled phase 2/3 trial testing AZD1222 (ChAdOx1 nCoV-19) in healthy adults. Trial participant PBMC samples were collected at day 0 and day 28 after the second dose for TCRbeta chain sequencing. The sequence was obtained from an adult in good health. The sequence links TRBV19 to TRBJ2-7; a weak D assignment points to TRBD2 (6 bases agree). The sample in question was peripheral blood, obtained on day 0 of AZD1222 vaccination. The nucleotides are TGTGCCAGTAGTGCGCGGGACGGCTCCTACGAGCAGTACTTC. Translated, it reads CASSARDGSYEQYF. With the rest looked up from the reference TRBV19 and TRBJ2-7 genes rather than sequenced, the full variable domain is DGGITQSPKYLFRKEGQNVTLSCEQNLNHDAMYWYRQDPGQGLRLIYYSQIVNDFQKGDIAEGYSVSREKKESFPLTVTSAQKNPTAFYLCASSARDGSYEQYFGPGTRLTVT.